These 5 T cell receptor beta chains originate from one sample sequenced in a study of T-cell reconstitution after alpha-beta-depleted transplantation in children. Preparing the TCRbeta library involved the use of unique molecular identifiers. Each CDR3 protein gets one entry after TCRdb re-called the PCR reads with MiXCR. The sample holds roughly 500,000 distinct CDR3 sequences, around an eighth seen once. This specimen consisted of PBMCs from the stem cell graft donor, obtained from the stem cell graft. The receptors shown here come from a human donor who donated a stem cell graft to a child with combined immunodeficiency.

The gene calls are TRBV20-1 and TRBJ2-5, with a weak D call TRBD2 (5 bases). There are 11 residues in the CDR3. The germline gives CDR1 DFQATT, CDR2 SNEGSKA (reference sequence). V lost 7 bases and J 2 bases, leaving 8 bases between the germline ends. The CDR3 nucleotides are TGCAGTGGTAGCGAACAAGAGACCCAGTACTTC. This encodes CSGSEQETQYF.

This clonotype came up a few times. This chain connects TRBV7-9 to TRBJ2-3, with 8 nucleotides matching TRBD2. The CDR3 loop spans 16 amino acids. V shed 0 bases and J 2 bases; nucleotides not matched to a gene: 4. CDR1 and CDR2 (germline): SEHNR, FQNEAQ (reference sequence). The CDR3 region is CASSLAMTSATDTQYF. The CDR3 DNA is TGTGCCAGCAGCTTAGCGATGACTAGCGCCACAGATACGCAGTATTTT.

This clonotype was seen at least ten times. V usage is TRBV7-9 and J usage is TRBJ1-5; 8 bases are shared with TRBD1. Losses at the gene ends were 2 bases for V and 6 bases for J; bases not matched to a gene: 3. Germline assignment: CDR1 SEHNR and CDR2 FQNEAQ (reference sequence). This CDR3 spans 14 amino acids. The CDR3 DNA follows: TGTGCCAGCAGCTTATCTACAGGGGGTCAGCCCCAGCATTTT. This sequence encodes CASSLSTGGQPQHF.

Many counts were recorded for this clonotype. The chain uses TRBV12-3 or TRBV12-4 and TRBJ2-1; TRBD1 matches at 9 bases. Germline trimming cut 6 bases from V and 10 bases from J; bases unmatched to any gene: 7. The CDR3 spans 13 residues. The chain's CDR3 is CASSRGTGSEQFF. The CDR3 coding sequence is TGTGCCAGCAGCCGCGGGACAGGGTCGGAGCAGTTCTTC.

This clonotype was seen many times. The chain uses TRBV11-2 and TRBJ2-3, with 12 bases lining up with TRBD1. V trimming: 2 bases; J trimming: 4 bases; junction bases outside the gene matches: 4. Germline V CDR1 and CDR2: SGHAT, FQNNGV. The CDR3 runs 16 residues. CDR3 bases: TGTGCCAGCAGCTTATCCGGGACAGGGGGCTCAGATACGCAGTATTTT. Its translation is CASSLSGTGGSDTQYF. The full variable domain, its missing parts supplied by reference TRBV11-2 and TRBJ2-3, is EAGVAQSPRYKIIEKRQSVAFWCNPISGHATLYWYQQILGQGPKLLIQFQNNGVVDDSQLPKDRFSAERLKGVDSTLKIQPAKLEDSAVYLCASSLSGTGGSDTQYFGPGTRLTVL.